Shown below are 17 T cell receptor beta chains from a single sample sequenced in a study of graft-versus-host responses after intestinal transplantation. Method: immunoSEQ multiplex PCR; TCRdb's copy keeps in-frame clones and lacks some. The sample shows about 21,000 clones, approximately 60% of them seen only once. The specimen was alloreactive CD4+ T cells from a mixed lymphocyte reaction culture, collected before intestinal transplant. Subset in this sample: CFSE-low proliferating T cells sorted from approximately 6-day pre-transplant mixed lymphocyte reaction (GvH or HvG direction). These receptors all stem from a human patient who received an intestinal transplant.

The table lists this clone with a few counts. The chain employs TRBV6-6 and TRBJ2-7; D remains unclear. Germline loops: CDR1 MNHNY, CDR2 SVGAGI (reference sequence). The germline V and J ends were trimmed by 7 bases and 2 bases, with 9 bases remaining between them. The CDR3 consists of 12 residues. The CDR3 sequence: CASNSRPYEQYF. CDR3 sequence (DNA): TGTGCCAGCAACTCCAGGCCCTACGAGCAGTACTTC.

The chain is built from TRBV19 and TRBJ2-3; maybe TRBD2 (6 bases). This CDR3 spans 13 amino acids. Looked up from germline, CDR1 is LNHDA and CDR2 is SQIVND (reference sequence). V was shortened by 5 bases and J by 7 bases, with 13 bases between the two germline ends. Here the CDR3 reads CASSLSAGNTQYF. Here the CDR3 DNA reads TGTGCCAGTAGTCTATCTGCGGGAAATACGCAGTATTTT. The full variable domain, with the rest looked up from reference TRBV19 and TRBJ2-3, is DGGITQSPKYLFRKEGQNVTLSCEQNLNHDAMYWYRQDPGQGLRLIYYSQIVNDFQKGDIAEGYSVSREKKESFPLTVTSAQKNPTAFYLCASSLSAGNTQYFGPGTRLTVL.

V and J are TRBV6-5 and TRBJ2-5; 13 bases match TRBD2. The DNA end lines up better with TRBJ2-7; the J call may be wrong. This CDR3 is 14 amino acids long. Per germline, CDR1 MNHEY and CDR2 SVGAGI. CDR3 nucleotide sequence: TGTGCCAGCAGTGGGACTAGCGGGATCTACGAGCAGTACTTC. Translated, it gives CASSGTSGIYEQYF.

This clone was seen a handful of times. The V call is TRBV7-2, the J call TRBJ1-2; TRBD1 matches at 7 bases. With V trimmed by 5 bases and J by 3 bases, 3 bases remained unmatched. Germline values: CDR1 SGHTA, CDR2 FQGNSA. This CDR3 spans 13 amino acids. CDR3 sequence: CASSPGQDYGYTF. The CDR3 nucleotides are TGTGCCAGCAGCCCAGGACAGGACTATGGCTACACCTTC.

This rearrangement joins TRBV10-2 to TRBJ1-2; 9 nucleotides match TRBD1. The CDR3 is made up of 16 amino acids. Trimming at V came to 6 bases and at J to 1 base, leaving 9 bases not matched to a gene. CDR1 WSHSY and CDR2 SAAADI come from the germline V gene. The CDR3 sequence: CASSDTTGGINYGYTF. CDR3 sequence (DNA): TGCGCCAGCAGCGATACGACAGGGGGGATTAACTATGGCTACACCTTC.

This chain links TRBV5-5 with TRBJ2-7; D unresolved. The germline CDR1 and CDR2 sequences are SGHKS and YYEKEE (reference sequence). V was trimmed by 0 bases and J by 3 bases, leaving 7 bases between them. The CDR3 extends over 13 amino acids. The chain's CDR3 is CASSLVPSYEQYF. As DNA, the CDR3 is TGTGCCAGCAGCTTGGTCCCGAGCTACGAGCAGTACTTC. The full variable domain, with the rest looked up from reference TRBV5-5 and TRBJ2-7, is DAGVTQSPTHLIKTRGQQVTLRCSPISGHKSVSWYQQVLGQGPQFIFQYYEKEERGRGNFPDRFSARQFPNYSSELNVNALLLGDSALYLCASSLVPSYEQYFGPGTRLTVT.

V gene TRBV5-1 combines with J gene TRBJ1-4; 9 nucleotides line up with TRBD1. CDR1 and CDR2 from the germline V gene are SGHRS and YFSETQ. Losses at the gene ends were 4 bases for V and 8 bases for J; bases not matched to a gene: 9. The CDR3 covers 15 residues. The CDR3 DNA reads as TGCGCCAGCAGCGCCCGGACAGGGGTTACGGAAAAACTGTTTTTT. It is translated as CASSARTGVTEKLFF.

The V gene is TRBV6-6, the J gene TRBJ2-1, with a possible D match to TRBD2 (6 bases). The germline V gene has CDR1 MNHNY and CDR2 SVGAGI (reference sequence). This CDR3 spans 15 amino acids. V gave up 1 base and J gave up 5 bases, with 12 bases separating them. The CDR3 loop is CASSYFGTPNNEQFF. The CDR3, as DNA: TGTGCCAGCAGTTACTTCGGGACTCCCAACAATGAGCAGTTCTTC.

This rearrangement joins TRBV7-7 to TRBJ1-1, with D unresolved. This CDR3 is 9 amino acids long. V dropped 5 bases and J dropped 10 bases, with 5 bases sitting between them. Per the germline V gene, CDR1 is SSHAT and CDR2 is FNYEAQ (reference sequence). For the CDR3, the DNA is TGTGCCAGCAGCCCCCGAGCTTTCTTT. Translating gives CASSPRAFF.

The CDR3 sequence: CASLWSANTGELFF. CDR3 DNA: TGTGCCAGCTTATGGTCGGCGAACACCGGGGAGCTGTTTTTT. V is TRBV6-6 and J is TRBJ2-2; no reliable D call. V lost 8 bases to trimming and J lost 0 bases, with 10 bases between them. The germline V gene encodes CDR1 MNHNY and CDR2 SVGAGI (reference sequence). This CDR3 is built from 14 residues.

There are a few counts of this clone. The chain is built from TRBV7-9 and TRBJ1-1, with TRBD1 matching over 7 bases. CDR3 length equals 14 residues. Germline V CDR1 and CDR2: SEHNR, FQNEAQ (reference sequence). V shed 3 bases and J 4 bases; nucleotides not matched to a gene: 5. CDR3 residues: CASSLTGPVTEAFF. The CDR3, as DNA: TGTGCCAGCAGCTTGACAGGGCCAGTCACTGAAGCTTTCTTT.

The chain is built from TRBV6-5 and TRBJ1-5; D is perhaps TRBD1 (6 bases). CDR1 MNHEY and CDR2 SVGAGI come from the germline V gene. V lost 8 bases and J 4 bases, leaving 18 bases between the germline ends. The CDR3 sequence is 15 residues long. The CDR3, as DNA: TGTGCCAGCGGGGAGGGGGGGAGGGTAAATCAGCCCCAGCATTTT. Amino acids: CASGEGGRVNQPQHF.

The CDR3 here is CASSLGQGAVNTEAFF. CDR3 DNA sequence: TGCGCCAGCAGCTTGGGGCAGGGGGCTGTGAACACTGAAGCTTTCTTT. This chain links TRBV5-1 with TRBJ1-1; TRBD1 matches 8 bases. The CDR3 contains 16 residues. CDR1 and CDR2 (germline): SGHRS, YFSETQ. With V trimmed by 0 bases and J by 0 bases, 4 bases remained unmatched.

The chain joins TRBV2 to TRBJ1-5; 7 bases are a match to TRBD1. Losses at the gene ends were 6 bases for V and 3 bases for J; bases not matched to a gene: 5. The germline CDR1 and CDR2 sequences are SNHLY and FYNNEI. The CDR3 runs to 14 residues. CDR3 in amino acids: CASRTGRDNQPQHF. CDR3 coding DNA: TGTGCCAGCAGGACAGGGCGGGACAATCAGCCCCAGCATTTT. Variable domain in full (rest from reference TRBV2 and TRBJ1-5): EPEVTQTPSHQVTQMGQEVILRCVPISNHLYFYWYRQILGQKVEFLVSFYNNEISEKSEIFDDQFSVERPDGSNFTLKIRSTKLEDSAMYFCASRTGRDNQPQHFGDGTRLSIL.

The chain uses TRBV6-6 and TRBJ1-2, with D maybe TRBD1 (6 bases). The CDR3 consists of 14 residues. The germline V and J ends were trimmed by 2 bases and 8 bases, with 15 bases remaining between them. CDR1 and CDR2 from the germline V gene are MNHNY and SVGAGI (reference sequence). In nucleotides, the CDR3 is TGTGCCAGCAGTTACGAGGGAACAGGGCTCGGCTACACCTTC. Translating gives CASSYEGTGLGYTF.

The chain recombines TRBV4-1 with TRBJ1-1; tentative D call: TRBD1 (5 bases). The CDR3 is made up of 14 amino acids. CDR1 is MGHRA and CDR2 is YSYEKL in the germline V gene. V was pared by 4 bases and J by 3 bases, with 12 bases between. The CDR3 loop reads CASSPGNRDTEAFF. The CDR3 region has the DNA TGCGCCAGCAGCCCAGGGAATCGGGACACTGAAGCTTTCTTT.

The V gene is TRBV18, the J gene TRBJ1-2; unclear D gene. V lost 1 base and J 5 bases, leaving 11 bases between the germline ends. CDR1 and CDR2 (germline): KGHSH, LQKENI. CDR3 length equals 14 residues. CDR3 in amino acids: CASSPRGLEYGYTF. The DNA for the CDR3 is TGTGCCAGCTCACCACGAGGTCTCGAATATGGCTACACCTTC.